These 13 T cell receptor beta chains were sequenced from one sample in a study of blood T cell repertoires in COVID-19. Here immunoSEQ multiplex PCR was the method, and the copy in TCRdb shows in-frame clones only, minus some. Among 90,000 to 120,000 clones listed, around 83% were seen once. The sequencing sample was made of peripheral blood. These receptor sequences come from a man aged 70-80 years with acute or convalescent COVID-19.

The chain uses TRBV5-5 and TRBJ1-3, with a tentative D call TRBD1 (5 bases). Germline V gene data show CDR1 as SGHKS and CDR2 as YYEKEE (reference sequence). The CDR3 runs 14 residues. V was cut by 4 bases and J by 2 bases, with 10 bases left in between. The DNA of the CDR3 is TGTGCCAGCAGCGTGTGGGGGGCTGGAAACACCATATATTTT. Protein: CASSVWGAGNTIYF.

The CDR3 sequence: CASSVTGAPNQPQHF. In DNA, the CDR3 is TGTGCCAGCAGCGTGACAGGGGCCCCCAATCAGCCCCAGCATTTT. V is TRBV9 and J is TRBJ1-5; 8 nucleotides align to TRBD1. Germline values: CDR1 SGDLS, CDR2 YYNGEE. Trimming took 2 bases from V and 3 from J; bases not matched to a gene: 4. This CDR3 has 15 amino acids.

J is TRBJ1-1 and V is TRBV20-1; perhaps TRBD1 as D (6 bases). V was cut by 5 bases and J by 7 bases, with 11 bases left in between. Per germline, CDR1 DFQATT and CDR2 SNEGSKA (reference sequence). The CDR3 consists of 11 residues. CDR3 DNA: TGCAGTGCTTCCCGACAGGATGAAGCTTTCTTT. The encoded protein is CSASRQDEAFF.

The chain employs TRBV5-1 and TRBJ2-3; D uncertain. The CDR3 extends over 11 amino acids. CDR1 is SGHRS, CDR2 YFSETQ, per germline. Trimming took 10 bases from V and 4 from J, leaving 10 bases between them. For the CDR3, the DNA is TGCGCCTGCCGGTCTTCAGATACGCAGTATTTT. Protein sequence: CACRSSDTQYF.

CDR3 sequence reads: CASSLRLAEVDTQYF. CDR3 in DNA: TGTGCCAGCAGCTTAAGGCTAGCGGAGGTTGATACGCAGTATTTT. The chain has TRBV11-1 and TRBJ2-3, with 7 bases identical to TRBD2. Per the germline V gene, CDR1 is SGHAT and CDR2 is FQDESV (reference sequence). Trimming removed 2 bases from V and 6 bases from J; junction bases left unmatched: 8. The CDR3 is 15 amino acids. Complete variable domain (other parts from reference TRBV11-1 and TRBJ2-3): EAEVAQSPRYKITEKSQAVAFWCDPISGHATLYWYRQILGQGPELLVQFQDESVVDDSQLPKDRFSAERLKGVDSTLKIQPAELGDSAMYLCASSLRLAEVDTQYFGPGTRLTVL.

The chain is built from TRBV7-6 and TRBJ2-7; 13 bases are shared with TRBD2. In germline, CDR1 is SGHVS, CDR2 FNYEAQ. The CDR3 has 17 residues. V shed 5 bases, J shed 2 bases, and the junction held 9 bases outside the gene matches. CDR3 nucleotide sequence: TGTGCCAGCAGCCTCGGACTAGCGGGGGATACACCCTACGAGCAGTACTTC. Translated, it gives CASSLGLAGDTPYEQYF.

V and J are TRBV7-9 and TRBJ1-2, with 7 bases matching TRBD1. This CDR3 has 14 residues. Germline loops: CDR1 SEHNR, CDR2 FQNEAQ (reference sequence). The ends lost 5 bases at V and 2 bases at J; junction bases unmatched: 5. In DNA form, the CDR3 reads TGTGCCAGCAGCCCTCCAGGGGGGAACTATGGCTACACCTTC. Translated: CASSPPGGNYGYTF. Together with reference TRBV7-9 and TRBJ1-2, the CDR3 gives the full variable domain: DTGVSQNPRHKITKRGQNVTFRCDPISEHNRLYWYRQTLGQGPEFLTYFQNEAQLEKSRLLSDRFSAERPKGSFSTLEIQRTEQGDSAMYLCASSPPGGNYGYTFGSGTRLTVV.

The genes are TRBV25-1 and TRBJ2-5, with 9 bases matching TRBD1. Germline V gene sequence: CDR1 MGHDK, CDR2 SYGVNS. J gave up 5 bases and V 8 bases, and 9 bases lay outside the gene matches. The CDR3 has 14 amino acids. This chain's CDR3 is CASGKIQGAETQYF. The CDR3 nucleotides read TGTGCCAGCGGTAAAATACAGGGGGCCGAGACCCAGTACTTC.

V is TRBV7-9 and J is TRBJ2-5; D is possibly TRBD1 (7 bases). V was trimmed by 1 base and J by 0 bases, leaving 15 bases between them. Germline V gene sequence: CDR1 SEHNR, CDR2 FQNEAQ (reference sequence). The CDR3 runs to 17 residues. CDR3 in DNA: TGTGCCAGCAGCTTAGAATCGGGGGACAGATACCAAGAGACCCAGTACTTC. As protein: CASSLESGDRYQETQYF.

The J gene is TRBJ1-1, the V gene TRBV4-3, with 8 bases matching TRBD1. With 4 bases clipped from V and 1 base from J, the junction kept 8 bases outside the gene matches. The CDR3 has 16 residues. CDR1 and CDR2 from the germline V gene are LGHNA and YSLEER. Here the CDR3 DNA reads TGCGCCAGCAGCCGGGGATTAGGACAGGGGAACACTGAAGCTTTCTTT. Translated: CASSRGLGQGNTEAFF.

This clone was detected only a few times. The CDR3 reads CASSSQGNYNSPLHF. The CDR3 DNA is TGTGCCAGCAGCTCACAGGGGAACTATAATTCACCCCTCCACTTT. The chain is built from TRBV11-2 and TRBJ1-6; 7 nucleotides match TRBD1. With V trimmed by 4 bases and J by 3 bases, 3 bases remained unmatched. The CDR3 consists of 15 residues. CDR1 is SGHAT and CDR2 is FQNNGV in the germline V gene.

The V gene is TRBV5-1, the J gene TRBJ2-5; 13 nucleotides match TRBD2. The germline V gene encodes CDR1 SGHRS and CDR2 YFSETQ. The CDR3 is 15 residues long. V dropped 4 bases and J dropped 5; count of bases not matched to a gene: 5. CDR3 sequence: CASSAGTSGVETQYF. The DNA of the CDR3 is TGCGCCAGCAGCGCCGGGACTAGCGGGGTTGAGACCCAGTACTTC. Variable domain in full (rest from reference TRBV5-1 and TRBJ2-5): KAGVTQTPRYLIKTRGQQVTLSCSPISGHRSVSWYQQTPGQGLQFLFEYFSETQRNKGNFPGRFSGRQFSNSRSEMNVSTLELGDSALYLCASSAGTSGVETQYFGPGTRLLVL.

The chain is built from TRBV2 and TRBJ1-5; possibly TRBD1 for D (5 bases). The V end was cut by 4 bases, the J end by 0 bases, with 10 bases between. The germline V gene encodes CDR1 SNHLY and CDR2 FYNNEI. There are 15 residues in the CDR3. CDR3: CASSAQGASNQPQHF. As DNA, the CDR3 is TGTGCCAGCAGTGCCCAGGGCGCTAGCAATCAGCCCCAGCATTTT.